This TCR beta chain was retrieved from a study of blood T cell repertoires in COVID-19. V lost 6 bases to trimming and J lost 6 bases, with 12 bases between them. Germline V lookup: CDR1 MNHEY, CDR2 SVGAGI. This CDR3 comprises 13 residues. Generated by immunoSEQ multiplex PCR, the TCRdb table keeps only in-frame clones and is missing some. The data hold almost 350,000 clones, with approximately 90% observed a single time. This sequence originates from a woman aged 60 to 75 with COVID-19, enrolled during active disease. Input material: peripheral blood. The V and J genes are TRBV6-5 and TRBJ1-5; a weak D match, TRBD1 (6 bases). The CDR3 nucleotides are TGTGCCAGCAGGGGTACAGGGAGTCAGCCCCAGCATTTT. It specifies CASRGTGSQPQHF.